These T cell receptor beta chains were read from a single sample in a study of early T cells in non-severe SARS-CoV-2 infection. TCRdb ran MiXCR on the 5' RACE reads and lists one entry per CDR3 protein. The table has about 46,000 distinct CDR3 sequences, 5.4% seen once. The input for sequencing was whole blood, taken at baseline. The receptors shown here come from an adult who was a healthcare worker with PCR-confirmed SARS-CoV-2 infection or an uninfected control (not recorded which). CDR3s include the opening cysteine and the closing phenylalanine or tryptophan. D genes are given only for firm matches. Clone size appears in some rows only: once, few, many, or a class for an expanded clone.

V,D,size,J,CDR3,DNA
TRBV6-5,TRBD1,many,TRBJ2-1,CASSVNRGHEQFF,TGTGCCAGCAGCGTAAACAGGGGCCATGAGCAGTTCTTC
TRBV28,NA,many,TRBJ2-7,CASSLLNVGASYEQYF,TGTGCCAGCAGTTTACTGAATGTAGGGGCCTCCTACGAGCAGTACTTC
TRBV27,TRBD2,NA,TRBJ2-3,CASSLFRLAGAEDTQYF,TGTGCCAGCAGTTTATTCCGACTAGCGGGAGCTGAAGATACGCAGTATTTT
TRBV4-1,TRBD1,few,TRBJ2-4,CASSQGQGINIQYF,TGCGCCAGCAGCCAGGGACAGGGGATAAACATTCAGTACTTC
TRBV11-1,NA,many,TRBJ2-7,CASSYLRGYEQYF,TGTGCCAGCAGCTACCTTCGGGGGTACGAGCAGTACTTC
TRBV20-1,TRBD1,many,TRBJ2-7,CSARAISGTGGSYEQYF,TGCAGTGCTAGAGCTATTTCCGGGACAGGGGGCTCCTACGAGCAGTACTTC
TRBV7-6,NA,many,TRBJ2-5,CASSGRETQYF,TGTGCCAGCAGCGGCCGGGAGACCCAGTACTTC
TRBV20-1,NA,many,TRBJ1-1,CSARSTGLTEAFF,TGCAGTGCTAGGTCCACGGGGTTGACTGAAGCTTTCTTT
TRBV24-1,TRBD1,many,TRBJ1-4,CATSGPTGTGDEKLFF,TGTGCCACCAGTGGACCGACCGGGACAGGGGATGAAAAACTGTTTTTT
TRBV7-2,NA,few,TRBJ1-5,CASSVQGGDNQPQHF,TGTGCCAGCAGCGTCCAGGGTGGCGACAATCAGCCCCAGCATTTT
TRBV3-1,NA,many,TRBJ2-7,CASVASARREQYF,TGTGCCAGCGTGGCTAGCGCTCGTCGCGAGCAGTACTTC
TRBV11-3,NA,many,TRBJ2-1,CASRARGGNEQFF,TGTGCCAGCAGAGCCAGGGGTGGCAATGAGCAGTTCTTC
TRBV28,NA,many,TRBJ2-6,CASSFLGISGANVLTF,TGTGCCAGCAGTTTCCTAGGGATCTCTGGGGCCAACGTCCTGACTTTC
TRBV5-1,TRBD2,many,TRBJ2-2,CASSLRLAGDPGELFF,TGCGCCAGCAGCTTAAGACTAGCGGGAGATCCCGGGGAGCTGTTTTTT
TRBV12-3/TRBV12-4,NA,many,TRBJ2-5,CASSDQDRVGETQYF,TGTGCCAGCAGCGACCAGGATAGGGTTGGAGAGACCCAGTACTTC
TRBV6-4,NA,many,TRBJ2-3,CASSDSVQGADTQYF,TGTGCCAGCAGTGACTCGGTGCAGGGCGCAGATACGCAGTATTTT
TRBV5-1,NA,NA,TRBJ2-5,CASSFGREETQYF,TGCGCCAGCAGCTTCGGCAGGGAAGAGACCCAGTACTTC